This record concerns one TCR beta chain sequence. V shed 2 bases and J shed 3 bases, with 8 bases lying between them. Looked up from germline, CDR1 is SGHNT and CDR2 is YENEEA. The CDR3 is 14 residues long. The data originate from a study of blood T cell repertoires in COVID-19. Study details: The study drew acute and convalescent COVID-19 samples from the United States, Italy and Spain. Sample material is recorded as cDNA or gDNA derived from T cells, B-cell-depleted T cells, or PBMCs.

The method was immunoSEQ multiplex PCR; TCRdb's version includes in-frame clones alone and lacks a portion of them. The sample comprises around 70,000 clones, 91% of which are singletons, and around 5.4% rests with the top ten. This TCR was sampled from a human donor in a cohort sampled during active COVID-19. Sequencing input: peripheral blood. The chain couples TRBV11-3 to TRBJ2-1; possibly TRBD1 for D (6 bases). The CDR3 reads CASSLRTDYNEQFF. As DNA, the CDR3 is TGTGCCAGCAGCTTAAGGACAGACTACAATGAGCAGTTCTTC.